Below are 9 T cell receptor beta chains sequenced from a single sample in a study of blood T cell repertoires in COVID-19. The repertoire was sequenced with immunoSEQ multiplex PCR; TCRdb's copy has only in-frame clones and lacks some. The sample yields over 150,000 clones, approximately 90% seen once. Sequencing was carried out using peripheral blood. The receptors here all came from a woman aged 70 to 79 with COVID-19, enrolled during active disease.

This clone appeared once. This sequence joins TRBV27 and TRBJ2-2, with 10 bases identical to TRBD1. The CDR3 spans 17 residues. V trimming: 0 bases; J trimming: 4 bases; junction bases outside the gene matches: 5. CDR1 is MNHEY and CDR2 is SMNVEV in the germline V gene (reference sequence). In DNA, the CDR3 is TGTGCCAGCAGTTTATCGGGACAGGGGTGGCTCACCGGGGAGCTGTTTTTT. This translates into CASSLSGQGWLTGELFF.

The chain recombines TRBV23-1 with TRBJ1-4, with 8 positions matching TRBD1. TRBV23-1 qualifies as an ORF whose function is uncertain. V gave up 4 bases and J gave up 0 bases; unmatched junction bases: 10. The CDR3 totals 18 residues. The CDR3 loop reads CASSRRGQGTSTNEKLFF. The CDR3 coding sequence is TGCGCCAGCAGTCGCCGCGGACAGGGAACTTCAACTAATGAAAAACTGTTTTTT.

V usage is TRBV6-1 and J usage is TRBJ2-3, with TRBD1 identical over 8 bases. Germline lookup yields CDR1 MNHNS and CDR2 SASEGT. V shed 4 bases and J 2 bases; nucleotides not matched to a gene: 8. The CDR3 is made up of 16 amino acids. In DNA form, the CDR3 reads TGTGCCAGCAGTGTATTCGGACAGGGCCCCACAGATACGCAGTATTTT. Translation: CASSVFGQGPTDTQYF.

V and J are TRBV28 and TRBJ1-2; perhaps TRBD1 as D (6 bases). The germline gives CDR1 MDHEN, CDR2 SYDVKM. This CDR3 spans 15 amino acids. V was pared by 5 bases and J by 2 bases, with 15 bases between. The CDR3 nucleotides are TGTGCCAGCAGTGTGGACAGATTCGGAAACTATGGCTACACCTTC. Protein product: CASSVDRFGNYGYTF.

This clone was picked up one time. J is TRBJ2-1 and V is TRBV29-1; 8 bases map to TRBD2. Germline CDR1 is SQVTM and CDR2 is ANQGSEA. CDR3 length equals 13 residues. Trimming at V came to 3 bases and at J to 8 bases, leaving 6 bases not matched to a gene. Here the CDR3 DNA reads TGCAGCGTTGATCGGGGGGGCATGGATGAGCAGTTCTTC. This sequence encodes CSVDRGGMDEQFF.

This chain links TRBV7-9 with TRBJ1-4; 9 bases fit TRBD1. After removal of 5 bases from V and 5 bases from J, the junction contained 3 bases not matched to a gene. The germline CDR1 and CDR2 sequences are SEHNR and FQNEAQ (reference sequence). The CDR3 loop spans 14 amino acids. CDR3 in amino acids: CASSLTGGNEKLFF. In DNA form, the CDR3 reads TGTGCCAGCAGCCTGACAGGGGGGAATGAAAAACTGTTTTTT.

This chain connects TRBV7-2 to TRBJ1-1; unclear D gene. V lost 4 bases, J lost 0 bases, and 9 bases lay in between. This CDR3 spans 14 amino acids. The germline gives CDR1 SGHTA, CDR2 FQGNSA. The CDR3 reads CASSSQALNTEAFF. The DNA for the CDR3 is TGTGCCAGCAGCTCCCAGGCGCTGAACACTGAAGCTTTCTTT.

The genes are TRBV9 and TRBJ2-2; 7 bases line up with TRBD1. This CDR3 has 15 residues. V shed 0 bases and J 3 bases; nucleotides not matched to a gene: 2. CDR1 is SGDLS, CDR2 YYNGEE, per germline. The CDR3 DNA reads TGTGCCAGCAGCGTAGGGCAGGGGGACACCGGGGAGCTGTTTTTT. Protein sequence: CASSVGQGDTGELFF.

This chain uses TRBV4-2 with TRBJ1-5, with TRBD1 matching 8 bases. With 4 bases clipped from V and 5 bases from J, the junction kept 4 bases outside the gene matches. Germline CDR1 is LGHNA and CDR2 is YNFKEQ. The CDR3 contains 14 residues. In DNA form, the CDR3 reads TGTGCCAGCAGCCCGGACAGGGCCGATCAGCCCCAGCATTTT. It translates to CASSPDRADQPQHF.